This T cell receptor beta chain appears in the sequencing data of a study of blood T cell repertoires in COVID-19. Assay: immunoSEQ multiplex PCR; the TCRdb copy retains only in-frame clones and omits some. The sample consists of 240,000 or so clones, 85% to 90% of them appearing once. The CDR3 runs to 15 residues. V gave up 1 base and J gave up 0 bases; unmatched junction bases: 2. Germline-derived CDR1 and CDR2 are SGDLS and YYNGEE. The V call is TRBV9, the J call TRBJ2-3; 7 bases fit TRBD2. This clonotype originated in a man in his forties or fifties who had been exposed to COVID-19. The sample consisted of PBMCs or T cells enriched from blood (not recorded which). CDR3 in DNA: TGTGCCAGCAGCGTACTGACTAGCAGCACAGATACGCAGTATTTT. Amino acids: CASSVLTSSTDTQYF. Looking up the rest from reference TRBV9 and TRBJ2-3 gives the full variable domain: DSGVTQTPKHLITATGQRVTLRCSPRSGDLSVYWYQQSLDQGLQFLIQYYNGEERAKGNILERFSAQQFPDLHSELNLSSLELGDSALYFCASSVLTSSTDTQYFGPGTRLTVL.